This T cell receptor (beta chain) stems from a study of blood T cells in healthy people across ages (dated by TCRdb to about 2015). As for the study more broadly: Template switching captured roughly one uniquely barcoded TCR beta cDNA molecule per two T cells in model experiments. To track age-related changes in TCR beta repertoire diversity, the study relied on deep sequencing normalized with unique cDNA molecular identifiers. Four age groups were formed from the donors: young (average around 15 years), middle-aged (roughly 38), aged (62) and long-lived (around 80). Donors of different ages were randomly distributed across sequencing lanes to avoid experimental bias. Two additional independent replicas of 1 million unique cDNA reads from the same blood draw were analyzed for two donors (one aged 18 to 30 and one aged 80 or older).

Preparation of the library involved 5' RACE. Sequenced using an Illumina HiSeq 2500. A second PCR of about 6 to 11 cycles was performed with a sample-barcoded 5' primer and a J-beta primer mix. Each TCR beta cDNA molecule received a unique molecular identifier from a template-switch 5' adaptor carrying 12 random nucleotides. Each sample yielded at least 2.5 million CDR3-containing paired-end reads. All of the RNA was converted into first-strand cDNA using the Mint cDNA synthesis kit, with a TRBC-specific oligonucleotide serving as the primer. All cDNA was treated with uracil-DNA glycosylase and then went through a first 18-cycle PCR with the universal primers M1SS and BC2_uni_R. For the original study's pipeline: Each sample was normalized by randomly selecting 1 million high-quality reads, each carrying a distinct molecular identifier. Instead of being binned into consensus sequences, reads with shared molecular identifiers were discarded. MiTCR, with a Q25 quality threshold and the strictest error-elimination algorithm, was used for CDR3 identification, clonotype clustering and error correction. Lower-bound total TCR beta diversity was estimated with a nonparametric unseen species model using Euler transformation. TCRdb ran its own pipeline on the public reads, namely fastp trimming at Q25 and MiXCR clone calling, and kept in-frame beta chains. Under each unique CDR3 protein, matching rows form one entry showing the most common genes and DNA. TCRdb's processing, not the authors' own work, is the source of the V and J calls. The sample table holds 600,000 to 1,000,000 distinct CDR3 sequences, of which 55% to 70% were seen once. The ten largest clonotypes hold 22% of the sample.

The donors were roughly 39 Caucasian individuals from Russia, aged roughly 6 to 100 years, who were systemically healthy. Around 10 milliliters of peripheral blood were collected from each donor into EDTA-treated Vacutainer tubes. PBMCs were isolated by Ficoll-Paque density-gradient centrifugation, with at least 6.5 million obtained per sample. Total RNA was extracted from PBMCs with Trizol reagent, with at least 6 micrograms obtained per sample. For every donor, flow cytometry on a PBMC aliquot measured the percentage of naive CD45RAhigh/CD27high T cells. A word on this clonotype: Its antigen is currently not known. There are no base qualities to consult, and no much larger clone falls within one base.

Study-wide findings and limitations: Conclusive comparison of naive and antigen-experienced compartments was prevented by the profiling of bulk unsorted PBMCs. Observed TCR beta diversity correlated strongly with the percentage of naive T cells measured by flow cytometry. Estimates of total diversity from one million sequenced T cells were regarded as lower bounds and underestimates. Donor CMV infection status was unknown, potentially confounding age-related changes in expanded clonotypes. Compared with the aged group, more naive CD4+ T cells, fewer expanded clones and increased TCR diversity were shown by the long-lived group, suggesting age selection. As age increased, observed TCR beta diversity per million T cells dropped in a roughly linear way, and a significant reduction was already evident by age around 41.

CDR3 length: 14 amino acids, cysteine to phenylalanine. Just the 42-base CDR3 DNA is kept, in frame starting at base 1. The germline V gene (reference sequence) specifies DFQATT as CDR1 and SNEGSKA as CDR2. The germline V and J ends show losses of 3 bases and 8 bases respectively, and no gene match explains 8 bases of the junction. The receptor comes from a man aged 25-45 years in good health. The chain was built from TRBV20-1 and TRBJ2-1, with TRBD2 matching 9 junction bases. Sequenced sample: blood. This receptor carries the CDR3 CSASRAGGWDEQFF. The nucleotides are TGCAGTGCTAGCCGAGCGGGGGGTTGGGATGAGCAGTTCTTC.